Reported below is one TCR beta chain. Its antigen is unknown. Base-call qualities are not available, and no considerably larger clone is one nucleotide away. TCR CDR3 regions were amplified from genomic DNA by multiplex PCR using the deep immunoSEQ assay. Genomic DNA extracted from each cell subset was distributed evenly over all wells of several immunoSEQ 96-well plates, and each plate served as one replicate. For sorted subsets, each replicate PCR was loaded with 200 ng genomic DNA, equivalent to about 30,000 T cell genomes. Purified libraries were quantified with a Qubit 3.0 fluorometer, sized on a Bioanalyzer 2100, and re-quantified with the KAPA Library Quantification kit. Every immunoSEQ 96-well plate was sequenced on a separate single-read 150-cycle Illumina NextSeq 550 flow cell. The authors' analysis ran thus. Because the immunoSEQ output held only junctional sequences and lacked quality scores, the filtering could not match the filtering applied to full-length reads. Sequences were annotated with PyIR, a Python wrapper for IgBLAST v1.9, using IMGT germline references to assign V/J genes and CDR3. Reads with weak V/J assignments (E-value above 1e-6), missing CDR3, stop codons, out-of-frame junctions, or ambiguous translated residues were removed. A V3J clonotype was defined by an identical inferred V gene, J gene, and CDR3 amino acid sequence. Percentage overlap between repertoires was calculated by dividing the number of shared unique clonotypes by the size of the smaller repertoire. Three approaches were used to assess repertoire richness: RTK rarefaction, the Chao1 estimator, and Recon v2.1 estimates of unobserved clonotypes. Generation probabilities were computed with OLGA for all TCRbeta clonotypes obtained by the gDNA method from several donors. Imported from immuneACCESS, the table was reduced by TCRdb to in-frame sequences with V and J called. These copies leave out some clones; in studies compared against another copy, an unresolved V gene accounts for under half, and the cause of the remainder is not known. V, J and clone size reflect that table, while D and trimming were determined from the DNA. The sample yields about 700,000 clones; 92% were counted once. The top ten constitute 24% of the sample.

CD8 naive samples consisted of CD45RO-negative cells that were positively selected for CCR7, yielding a CD45RA+CCR7+ population without TemRA cells. Healthy HIV-negative adults with no recently reported acute infections or vaccinations were included as donors. Only Caucasian adults living in Nashville, Tennessee, USA were represented among the donors. Blood was collected by leukapheresis, and PBMCs were isolated by Ficoll-Histopaque density gradient centrifugation and then cryopreserved in liquid nitrogen vapor phase. Purity and quantity of every magnetically sorted T cell population were checked by analytical flow cytometry. Each sorted fraction had its genomic DNA isolated and then quantified by UV absorbance on a Nanodrop 2000c. This sample is part of a study of shared clonotypes between healthy human individuals (dated by TCRdb to 2018 to 2021). In terms of the full investigation: A few men and a couple of women, aged 18 to 49 years, made up the cohort. Leukapheresis yielded between about 0.85 and 9 billion PBMCs per donor. The study deeply sequenced blood TCR repertoires of several healthy adults to estimate repertoire size and the extent of clonotype sharing between individuals. Libraries were prepared and TCR repertoires were sequenced by different laboratories using diverse techniques, in order to increase sequencing depth and limit assay-specific biases. For each donor, CD4 naive and CD4 memory were each given three plates, CD8 naive was given two plates, and CD8 memory was given one plate.

Study-wide conclusions, independent of this receptor: Compared with non-shared clonotypes, the clonotypes found in all four sorted-subset donors had higher generation probabilities. Estimated clonotype richness was generally larger for naive than for memory subsets. Sampling was restricted to blood, and TCR repertoires in tissue are likely to differ from TCR repertoires in blood. Incomplete sequencing was indicated by rarefaction of sorted-subset datasets, despite the large sequencing depth. When a few donors were compared, the shared fraction of clonotypes was about 5.2% for naive CD4, approximately 3.5% for naive CD8, 2.3% for memory CD4, and around 0.4% for memory CD8. Based on pairwise subsampling, the degree of clonotype sharing among donors was expected to be affected by sequencing depth. The genetic and exposure-history diversity represented was limited by the small number of donors.

The sequencing input was naive CD8+ T cells sorted from blood. The intended sense of this specimen's cell subset or site label: CD45RA+CCR7+. This TCR derives from a man aged 30 to 45 in good health.

The sequenced DNA is TGTGCCAGCTCACCGGAGGACTCGTCCTACAATGAGCAGTTCTTC. Translated, this gives CASSPEDSSYNEQFF. The sequence joins TRBV18 to TRBJ2-1; TRBD2 is a possible D gene, resting on 5 matching bases. CDR1 and CDR2 (KGHSH, LQKENI) derive from the germline V gene. Relative to germline, V is 3 bases shorter and J is 1 base shorter, with 10 bases between their ends. The CDR3 covers 15 residues, taking in both the cysteine and the phenylalanine. Kept here is only the CDR3 DNA, which spans 45 bases and is read in frame from base 1. With the rest looked up from the reference TRBV18 and TRBJ2-1 genes rather than sequenced, the full variable domain is NAGVMQNPRHLVRRRGQEARLRCSPMKGHSHVYWYRQLPEEGLKFMVYLQKENIIDESGMPKERFSAEFPKEGPSILRIQQVVRGDSAAYFCASSPEDSSYNEQFFGPGTRLTVL.